The T cell receptor (beta chain) under discussion was sequenced for a study of STAT5B mutations in CD4+ large granular lymphocyte leukemia (dated by TCRdb to between 2022 and 2023). In the study overall: Among the healthy controls, the CDR3 'QG' motif was associated with a particular HLA allele. The TCRbeta repertoires of CD4+ T-cell large granular lymphocyte leukemia patients were compared with the TCRbeta repertoires of healthy blood donors. Flow cytometry performed on FACSCanto II or FACSVerse showed that the purified fractions had more than 95% purity among lymphocytes. Beyond this particular receptor, the publication reports: Greater clonality appeared to be present in CD4-sorted patient repertoires than in healthy CD4+ repertoires, and the difference was retained after the putative leukemic clones were removed. Enrichment of TRBV06-family usage was observed among the top patient clones (8/27) relative to healthy controls (2/35). The data were not HLA-matched, and the relatively small sample size could explain the higher clonality seen in CD4+ compared with CD8+ T-LGLL. Main leukemic clonotypes were private to each patient, although approximately 26% appeared at low frequency in other patients' non-leukemic repertoires.

A remark on this clone: The antigen this receptor binds is unknown. Base-call qualities are not available, and no considerably larger clone is one nucleotide away.

TCRbeta rearrangements were sequenced from genomic DNA using the immunoSEQ assay at survey resolution. In the authors' own workflow: In the TCR sequencing data, the lowest productive clonotype frequency that could be detected was 2.59 x 10-5. Only productive TCRbeta rearrangements, meaning sequences that were complete and in-frame, were kept for the analyses. The clonality of each sample was calculated as Simpson clonality in the immunoSEQ Analyzer version 3.0. Based on frequency, clones were grouped as very rare, small, medium, large (1-20%) or hyperexpanded (>20%). Generation probabilities were estimated with OLGA 1.2.3, V-gene circos plots were made with VDJtools, specificities were looked up in VDJdb, and CDR3 motifs were identified with GLIPH. Entries here come from immuneACCESS through TCRdb and include only in-frame sequences with V and J called. Some clones fail to appear in such tables; in the studies checked, an unresolved V gene covers under half of the shortfall, and the cause of the remainder is unknown. The DNA was the basis for D and trimming; V, J and clone size are from that table. Present in this sample are roughly 34,000 clones, roughly 79% of which were seen just once. Around 4.8% of the sample rests with the top ten.

The germline V gene provides CDR1 SGHDT and CDR2 YYEEEE. The CDR3 sequence holds 13 residues, the cysteine and phenylalanine included. This entry keeps only the CDR3 DNA: 39 bases, framed from base 1. Deletion took 2 bases off V and 0 bases off J, with a span of 5 bases between the germline ends. The healthy controls were 37 blood donors, and the buffy coats of these donors were supplied by the Finnish Red Cross blood service. All TCR-sequenced material derived from peripheral blood: patient blood samples and healthy donor buffy coats. Ficoll-Hypaque gradient centrifugation was used to isolate peripheral blood mononuclear cells. Magnetic purification was used to isolate CD4+ cells from the buffy coats of the healthy controls. Genomic DNA was extracted with the Gentra Puregene Cell and Tissue kit and quantified on a Qubit 2.0 fluorometer.

The V and J genes are TRBV5-6 and TRBJ1-2; the D gene is not confidently resolved. The sequencing sample was made of CD4+ T cells from blood buffy coats. The TCR originated in a human donor in good health. The DNA sequence is TGTGCCAGCAGCTTTACGACTAACTATGGCTACACCTTC. Translated, it reads CASSFTTNYGYTF.